The 4 T cell receptor beta chains below were found in one sample sequenced in a study of shared clonotypes between healthy human individuals. Sequencing used immunoSEQ multiplex PCR; TCRdb keeps in-frame clones, though not all of them. The sample shows approximately 700,000 clones, around 73% of them seen only once. The sequenced sample consisted of memory CD4+ T cells sorted from blood. Subset of the sample: CD45RA-negative fraction. The receptor source for this set is a woman aged 25 to 45 in good health.

The chain joins TRBV6-5 to TRBJ1-4; D might be TRBD1 (5 bases). V was pared by 2 bases and J by 3 bases, with 7 bases between. The germline V gene encodes CDR1 MNHEY and CDR2 SVGAGI. The CDR3 runs to 14 residues. This chain's CDR3 is CASSYGTPNEKLFF. In DNA form, the CDR3 reads TGTGCCAGCAGTTACGGGACGCCTAATGAAAAACTGTTTTTT.

This chain uses TRBV5-1 with TRBJ1-1, with D tentatively TRBD1 (6 bases). The germline V and J ends were trimmed by 1 base and 6 bases, with 16 bases remaining between them. CDR1 and CDR2 (germline): SGHRS, YFSETQ. This CDR3 comprises 15 residues. The CDR3 is CASSLMADRSSEAFF. The CDR3 region has the DNA TGCGCCAGCAGCTTGATGGCGGACAGAAGCTCTGAAGCTTTCTTT.

The V and J genes are TRBV7-6 and TRBJ2-5; TRBD2 matches 9 bases. The J call may be incorrect, as the DNA end agrees better with TRBJ2-7. This CDR3 spans 15 amino acids. Germline lookup yields CDR1 SGHVS and CDR2 FNYEAQ. In nucleotides, the CDR3 is TGTGCCAGCAGCCCTCTAGCGGGGACCGACTACGAGCAGTACTTC. Translated, it gives CASSPLAGTDYEQYF.

The chain combines TRBV28 with TRBJ2-1; D not resolved. Germline CDR1 MDHEN, CDR2 SYDVKM. The ends were cut back, 5 bases at V and 0 bases at J, with 20 bases in the middle. This CDR3 contains 18 residues. CDR3 coding DNA: TGTGCCAGCAGTCACCAACGTTCAGCTGGTTTCTCCTACAATGAGCAGTTCTTC. Protein: CASSHQRSAGFSYNEQFF.